The next 24 T cell receptor beta chains were all read from a single sample in a study of response to subunit inactivated influenza vaccine. TCRdb ran MiXCR on the RT-PCR reads and lists one entry per CDR3 protein. Here the sample spans about 780,000 distinct CDR3 sequences, about 18% being singletons. The sequenced sample was PBMCs from blood, obtained less than 6 days after vaccination. The receptor source for this set is a man aged 50-59 years who received an inactivated influenza vaccine.

The chain employs TRBV29-1 and TRBJ2-5; 7 nucleotides line up with TRBD2. This CDR3 region has 14 residues. V gave up 6 bases and J gave up 3 bases; unmatched junction bases: 10. Looked up from germline, CDR1 is SQVTM and CDR2 is ANQGSEA. CDR3 sequence: CSVAGGEVEETQYF. The CDR3 nucleotides read TGCAGCGTCGCTGGGGGGGAGGTGGAAGAGACCCAGTACTTC.

This chain joins TRBV4-2 and TRBJ1-6; D is possibly TRBD1 (5 bases). Trimming removed 0 bases at V and 7 bases at J, with 13 bases between. This CDR3 spans 16 amino acids. Germline loops: CDR1 LGHNA, CDR2 YNFKEQ. The CDR3 nucleotides are TGTGCCAGCAGCCAAGACAGGGTGGGAACGAATTCACCCCTCCACTTT. It codes for CASSQDRVGTNSPLHF.

With respect to this clonotype: Relative to the germline gene, one junction end is altered; a read error may explain this. The chain links TRBV7-6 to TRBJ2-1; D might be TRBD2 (6 bases). The CDR3 loop spans 17 amino acids. Germline assignment: CDR1 SGHVS and CDR2 FNYEAQ. The CDR3 DNA is TGTGCCAGCAGCTGGCCCCCGGGACTGAGAATCTACGATGAGCAGTTCTTC. It yields the protein CASSWPPGLRIYDEQFF.

This clonotype was seen more than once but under ten times. Here the CDR3 DNA reads TGTGCCAGCATCCCGGACAGGAACACCGGGGAGCTGTTTTTT. Amino acids: CASIPDRNTGELFF. The chain is built from TRBV12-3 or TRBV12-4 and TRBJ2-2; D may be TRBD1 (6 bases). The germline V and J ends were trimmed by 7 bases and 1 base, with 10 bases remaining between them. This CDR3 contains 14 residues.

This clonotype showed up many times. The chain is built from TRBV12-3 or TRBV12-4 and TRBJ2-2, with 8 nucleotides matching TRBD1. The CDR3 loop spans 15 amino acids. V dropped 6 bases and J dropped 6; count of bases not matched to a gene: 9. In DNA, the CDR3 is TGTGCCAGCAGGGGGTCGACAGGGGTGGCCGGGGAGCTGTTTTTT. Its translation: CASRGSTGVAGELFF.

The chain carries TRBV6-1 and TRBJ2-7; the D is unclear. Trimming removed 5 bases at V and 1 base at J, with 6 bases between. Germline V CDR1 and CDR2: MNHNS, SASEGT. There are 12 residues in the CDR3. The CDR3 region is CASSKVSYEQYF. Here the CDR3 DNA reads TGTGCCAGCAGTAAGGTTTCCTACGAGCAGTACTTC.

The chain uses TRBV29-1 and TRBJ2-7; TRBD1 matches 7 bases. The V gene end was trimmed by 7 bases and the J gene end by 0 bases; junction bases not matched to a gene: 9. This CDR3 is built from 14 residues. Germline V lookup: CDR1 SQVTM, CDR2 ANQGSEA. The CDR3 region is CSALVTGTSYEQYF. CDR3 nucleotides: TGCAGCGCCCTGGTGACAGGGACCTCCTACGAGCAGTACTTC.

The rearrangement joins TRBV25-1 to TRBJ2-1; weak D call: TRBD2 (5 bases). Germline-derived CDR1 and CDR2 are MGHDK and SYGVNS. V lost 2 bases, J lost 5 bases, and 7 bases lay in between. The CDR3 length is 13 residues. This CDR3 reads CASSETSDNEQFF. CDR3 in DNA: TGTGCCAGCAGTGAAACTAGTGACAATGAGCAGTTCTTC.

The CDR3 loop is CAIADRDPYSNQPQHF. The CDR3 DNA is TGTGCCATCGCTGACAGGGACCCTTATAGCAATCAGCCCCAGCATTTT. This sequence joins TRBV10-3 and TRBJ1-5; 7 bases are a match to TRBD1. Germline CDR1 is ENHRY and CDR2 is SYGVKD. With 8 bases clipped from V and 0 bases from J, the junction kept 10 bases outside the gene matches. The CDR3 covers 16 residues.

This clonotype was observed a handful of times. J is TRBJ1-5 and V is TRBV20-1; TRBD1 aligns across 11 bases. The CDR3 length is 13 residues. The germline CDR1 and CDR2 sequences are DFQATT and SNEGSKA (reference sequence). V was pared by 5 bases and J by 7 bases, with 4 bases of the junction left unmatched. The CDR3, as DNA: TGCAGTGCTTCAGGACAGGGGGCCCAGCCCCAGCATTTT. It specifies CSASGQGAQPQHF.

This clonotype was counted between two and nine times. The CDR3 reads CSARREFWTDTQYF. CDR3 nucleotides: TGCAGTGCTAGGCGGGAGTTCTGGACAGATACGCAGTATTTT. The chain joins TRBV20-1 to TRBJ2-3, with 7 nucleotides matching TRBD2. Germline-derived CDR1 and CDR2 are DFQATT and SNEGSKA (reference sequence). V lost 3 bases and J lost 3; bases outside the gene matches: 6. CDR3 length: 14 residues.

As for this clonotype: A single base separates this from a much larger clone, so it may be a read error. The CDR3 DNA reads TGTGCCAGCTGCGTAGCTGCCTATGTCACAGATACGCAGTATTTT. Translating gives CASCVAAYVTDTQYF. This chain joins TRBV9 and TRBJ2-3; D call uncertain. Germline lookup yields CDR1 SGDLS and CDR2 YYNGEE. CDR3 length equals 15 residues.

The CDR3, as DNA: TGTGCCAGCAGTATGACTGGATCCTACGAGCAGTACTTC. Residues: CASSMTGSYEQYF. This chain joins TRBV27 and TRBJ2-7; D ambiguous. The germline V gene encodes CDR1 MNHEY and CDR2 SMNVEV (reference sequence). V lost 5 bases to trimming and J lost 1 base, with 9 bases between them. The CDR3 contains 13 residues.

This chain uses TRBV6-1 with TRBJ2-3, with TRBD2 matching over 12 bases. Germline lookup yields CDR1 MNHNS and CDR2 SASEGT. Germline trimming cut 5 bases from V and 2 bases from J; bases unmatched to any gene: 5. This CDR3 is 16 amino acids long. Here the CDR3 reads CASSRLAGDVTDTQYF. CDR3 bases: TGTGCCAGCAGTCGACTAGCGGGGGATGTCACAGATACGCAGTATTTT.

The chain combines TRBV4-3 with TRBJ2-5, with D uncertain. Trimming took 0 bases from V and 4 from J, leaving 15 bases between them. The CDR3 has 16 amino acids. Germline CDR1 and CDR2: LGHNA and YSLEER. In DNA, the CDR3 is TGCGCCAGCAGCCAAGAAGGCAGCCCAAAGTCAGAGACCCAGTACTTC. Translation: CASSQEGSPKSETQYF.

The table lists this clonotype with a few counts. This chain joins TRBV10-3 and TRBJ1-1; TRBD1 matches 7 bases. Losses at the gene ends were 0 bases for V and 11 bases for J; bases not matched to a gene: 3. Per germline, CDR1 ENHRY and CDR2 SYGVKD. This CDR3 comprises 12 residues. DNA for the CDR3: TGTGCCATCAGTGAGTCAGGGGGCCGGGCTTTCTTT. Protein sequence: CAISESGGRAFF.

This chain uses TRBV7-2 with TRBJ1-2; D gene unclear. V dropped 5 bases and J dropped 6 bases, with 19 bases sitting between them. The CDR3 has 15 residues. From germline, CDR1 is SGHTA and CDR2 FQGNSA. The CDR3 loop reads CASSPSRVTGHGYTF. In DNA form, the CDR3 reads TGTGCCAGCAGCCCGAGCCGGGTTACGGGTCATGGCTACACCTTC.

In its sample, this clonotype was seen a few times. V usage is TRBV6-1 and J usage is TRBJ1-1; D gene uncertain. CDR1 is MNHNS, CDR2 SASEGT, per germline. V was cut by 6 bases and J by 7 bases, with 18 bases left in between. This CDR3 is 14 amino acids long. CDR3 coding DNA: TGTGCCAGCAGGAGGACCCCTGTGGATCTTGAAGCTTTCTTT. It specifies CASRRTPVDLEAFF.

This clonotype has only a few counts. The CDR3 nucleotides are TGTGCCAGCAGTAGAGCGACAGGTTCGTTCTACGAGCAGTACTTC. Encoded protein: CASSRATGSFYEQYF. The rearrangement joins TRBV6-2 or TRBV6-3 to TRBJ2-7, with a tentative D call TRBD1 (6 bases). Germline V gives CDR1 MNHEY, CDR2 SVGEGT. The length of the CDR3 is 15 residues. Between the trimmed V and J ends, which lost 5 bases and 3 bases, there was a span of 17 bases.

The chain couples TRBV30 to TRBJ1-1, with TRBD1 as a possible D gene (5 bases). Per the germline V gene, CDR1 is GTSNPN and CDR2 is SVGIG (reference sequence). The V end was cut by 2 bases, the J end by 0 bases, with 13 bases between. This CDR3 comprises 15 residues. The CDR3 DNA reads TGTGCCTGGAGTCTACAGGTTACCATGAACACTGAAGCTTTCTTT. Protein sequence: CAWSLQVTMNTEAFF.

This clonotype was counted only a few times. The rearrangement links TRBV4-1 to TRBJ2-1; TRBD1 aligns across 7 bases. Per germline, CDR1 MGHRA and CDR2 YSYEKL. The trim removed 0 bases at V and 5 bases at J, leaving 13 bases unmatched. This CDR3 spans 18 amino acids. CDR3 sequence reads: CASSQDFIGQVVDNEQFF. The CDR3 DNA sequence: TGCGCCAGCAGCCAAGATTTCATCGGACAGGTCGTTGACAATGAGCAGTTCTTC.

Only a few counts were recorded for this clonotype. DNA of the CDR3: TGCGCCAGCAGCCAAGATGGAAGGGGACCAGAGACCCAGTACTTC. Translating it yields CASSQDGRGPETQYF. The chain carries TRBV4-3 and TRBJ2-5, with D perhaps being TRBD1 or TRBD2 (5 bases each). The CDR3 totals 15 residues. From germline, CDR1 is LGHNA and CDR2 YSLEER. With 0 bases removed from V and 4 bases from J, the gap between germline ends came to 12 bases.

The chain joins TRBV12-3 or TRBV12-4 to TRBJ2-5, with a weak D call TRBD2 (7 bases). V was clipped by 6 bases and J by 2 bases, with 13 bases between them. The CDR3 has 14 amino acids. The chain's CDR3 is CASRGGLSQETQYF. CDR3 bases: TGTGCCAGCAGGGGGGGGCTATCTCAAGAGACCCAGTACTTC.

This clonotype appeared a few times. This sequence joins TRBV27 and TRBJ2-7, with 9 bases aligning to TRBD1. The CDR3 runs to 17 residues. CDR1 is MNHEY, CDR2 SMNVEV, per germline (reference sequence). With 5 bases clipped from V and 4 bases from J, the junction kept 15 bases outside the gene matches. The CDR3 protein is CASSPRGLGTGRYEQYF. The DNA for the CDR3 is TGTGCCAGCAGTCCCCGGGGCCTCGGGACAGGGAGGTACGAGCAGTACTTC.